The sequence of this TCR beta chain was determined in a study of T cell repertoires in cytomegalovirus infection. Points from the study as a whole: Totalled public TCR beta family frequency picked out people who carried CMV plus the relevant HLA. Dominating the ex vivo response were TCR beta clonotypes that were CMV-specific and HLA-C-restricted.

TCRdb re-analysed the reads in MiXCR, keeping a single row per CDR3 protein. The repertoire holds approximately 910,000 distinct CDR3 sequences, with under 40% as singletons. Points on this clonotype: Its antigen is unknown.

Trimming left V 3 bases short and J 5 bases short, with 10 bases between. The CDR3 runs to 13 residues. CDR1 MDHEN and CDR2 SYDVKM come from the germline V gene. The genes are TRBV28 and TRBJ2-5; a possible D gene is TRBD1 (5 bases). This clonotype was sampled from a human donor in good health (CMV status not recorded). Some clones in this sample may be carry-over from other donors' samples. Sequenced material: cultured CD8+ T cells from PBMCs, taken from culture after CMV antigen stimulation. Here the CDR3 reads CASSFTGSETQYF. CDR3 in DNA: TGTGCCAGCAGTTTTACAGGCAGTGAGACCCAGTACTTC. Filled out from reference TRBV28 and TRBJ2-5, the complete variable domain reads DVKVTQSSRYLVKRTGEKVFLECVQDMDHENMFWYRQDPGLGLRLIYFSYDVKMKEKGDIPEGYSVSREKKERFSLILESASTNQTSMYLCASSFTGSETQYFGPGTRLLVL.